These T cell receptor beta chains were read from a single sample in a study of shared clonotypes between healthy human individuals. Data came from immunoSEQ multiplex PCR; TCRdb stores just in-frame clones and leaves some out. Here the sample spans over 750,000 clones, about 96% being singletons. Sequencing was carried out using naive CD8+ T cells sorted from blood. The receptors stem from a man under 40 in good health. CDR3s include the opening cysteine and the closing phenylalanine or tryptophan. A D gene is named only where the DNA matches it firmly. For some rows the clone size is stated as once, few or many, or as a class when expanded; others skip it.

j_call v_call clone_size d_call cdr3_nt cdr3_aa
TRBJ2-7 TRBV2 . TRBD2 TGTGCCAGCAGTGGGGGCAGCGGGAAGTCCTACGAGCAGTACTTC CASSGGSGKSYEQYF
TRBJ2-5 TRBV5-1 . TRBD2 TGCGCCAGCAGGATCGAGGGAGGGGTGGTCGAGACCCAGTACTTC CASRIEGGVVETQYF
TRBJ2-1 TRBV7-8 . TRBD2 TGTGCCAGCAGCTTAGGTACTGGTCTAGCGGGAGGGCCAAATGAGCAGTTCTTC CASSLGTGLAGGPNEQFF
TRBJ2-7 TRBV4-2 . TRBD2 TGTGCCAGCAGCCAAGCACTAGCGGGAGTTATGGGGGCCGAGCAGTACTTC CASSQALAGVMGAEQYF
TRBJ1-2 TRBV5-1 . . TGCGCCAGCAGCTCCGGACGCGGCGGTTATAACTATGGCTACACCTTC CASSSGRGGYNYGYTF
TRBJ2-2 TRBV4-3 . TRBD1 TGCGCCAGCAGCCAAGAAGAGGGACAGGGTGTCACCGGGGAGCTGTTTTTT CASSQEEGQGVTGELFF
TRBJ2-1 TRBV5-6 . TRBD2 TGTGCCAGCAGCTTAGGGGCGGGAGGTAGCTACAATGGGCAGTTCTTC CASSLGAGGSYNGQFF
TRBJ2-1 TRBV11-2 . . TGTGCCAGCAGCTTAAACGGTGAGCAGTTCTTC CASSLNGEQFF
TRBJ2-1 TRBV29-1 . . TGCAGCGCCTGGGTCGGGGAGGAATTAACTGAGCAGTTCTTC CSAWVGEELTEQFF
TRBJ1-1 TRBV11-2 once . TGTGCCAGCAGCTCAGGGTCGTGGAACACTGAAGCTTTCTTT CASSSGSWNTEAFF
TRBJ2-7 TRBV4-3 . TRBD1 TGCGCCAGCAGCCAAGATTTGACAGGGGGCCGGGGCGAGCAGTACTTC CASSQDLTGGRGEQYF
TRBJ2-3 TRBV6-6 . TRBD2 TGTGCCAGCAGTCTAGGGCGGGGGAATACGCAGTATTTT CASSLGRGNTQYF
TRBJ2-3 TRBV7-9 . TRBD2 TGTGGTACCACTCCGCGGGAGGGACCCCGGGCTAGCACAGATACGCAGTATTTT CGTTPREGPRASTDTQYF
TRBJ2-7 TRBV7-9 . TRBD1 TGTGCCAGCAGCTTATTCGGTGAGGCAGGGGGATCCTACGAGCAGTACTTC CASSLFGEAGGSYEQYF
TRBJ2-7 TRBV27 . . TGTGCCAGCAGTTGGAGCCGGGACAACGAGCAGTACTTC CASSWSRDNEQYF
TRBJ1-2 TRBV29-1 . . TGCAGCGCCGAGCTTTTTAACTATGGCTACACCTTC CSAELFNYGYTF
TRBJ2-7 TRBV29-1 . . TGCAGCGTGGCGGTTGGGGACCGCCTCTCCTACGAGCAGTACTTC CSVAVGDRLSYEQYF
TRBJ2-7 TRBV11-2 . . TGTGCCAGCAGCTCATCCTACGAGCAGTACTTC CASSSSYEQYF
TRBJ1-2 TRBV19 . . TGTGCCAGTCCTCCTGGCTACACCTTC CASPPGYTF
TRBJ1-1 TRBV28 . . TGTGCCAGCAGCCTCGGGGCCGATCTAATCTGGGACACTGAAGCTTTCTTT CASSLGADLIWDTEAFF
TRBJ2-1 TRBV5-1 . TRBD1 TGCGCCAGCAGCCTGACAGGGGCACCGAGCTCCTACAATGAGCAGTTCTTC CASSLTGAPSSYNEQFF
TRBJ2-2 TRBV4-1 . TRBD2 TGCGCCAGCAGCCAAGAACTGGGCGGGAGGGCCTCCACCGGGGAGCTGTTTTTT CASSQELGGRASTGELFF
TRBJ2-7 TRBV28 once TRBD2 TGTGCCAGCAGTTCACCGAGAGCGGGGTACTACGAGCAGTACTTC CASSSPRAGYYEQYF
TRBJ2-1 TRBV29-1 once . TGCAGCGTTGAATTAGGGAATCGATACAATGAGCAGTTCTTC CSVELGNRYNEQFF
TRBJ2-1 TRBV9 . TRBD1 TGTGCCAGCAGCGCCGGGGACAGCTACAATGAGCAGTTCTTC CASSAGDSYNEQFF
TRBJ2-7 TRBV7-6 . . TGTGCCAGCGCGCCGGGACTGCCTTACGAGCAGTACTTC CASAPGLPYEQYF
TRBJ2-7 TRBV7-6 . TRBD2 TGTGCCAGCAGCTCTCATCCACCCCTGAGCGGGGAGGGCCACGAGCAGTACTTC CASSSHPPLSGEGHEQYF
TRBJ2-7 TRBV27 once TRBD1 TGTGCCAGCAGGGCGGGACAGGGGGCTAGAGAGCAGTACTTC CASRAGQGAREQYF
TRBJ2-1 TRBV19 . TRBD1 TGTGCCAGTAGTCCCGGGACAGGGGCCTACAATGAGCAGTTCTTC CASSPGTGAYNEQFF
TRBJ2-3 TRBV5-4 . . TGTGCCAGCAGCTCTTGGGGACCCAGCACAGATACGCAGTATTTT CASSSWGPSTDTQYF
TRBJ2-1 TRBV29-1 . . TGCAGCGGTACAGGGAGCTCCTACAATGAGCAGTTCTTC CSGTGSSYNEQFF
TRBJ1-5 TRBV28 . . TGTGCCAGCAGTTTAAATCAGCCCCAGCATTTT CASSLNQPQHF
TRBJ2-2 TRBV30 once . TGTGCCTTGGCGGGACAGATTAACACCGGGGAGCTGTTTTTT CALAGQINTGELFF
TRBJ2-7 TRBV29-1 . . TGCAGCGTTGAAGTACTAACGGGAAGGAATTACGAGCAGTACTTC CSVEVLTGRNYEQYF
TRBJ2-2 TRBV5-4 . . TGTGCCAGCAGCACCAACACCGGGGAGCTGTTTTTT CASSTNTGELFF
TRBJ2-1 TRBV4-1 . TRBD2 TGCGCCAGCAGCCGAATTGTAGCGGGAGAATCCTACAATGAGCAGTTCTTC CASSRIVAGESYNEQFF
TRBJ2-2 TRBV15 . TRBD2 TGTGCCACCAGCGCGCCCTCGCTAGCGGGGACCGGGGAGCTGTTTTTT CATSAPSLAGTGELFF
TRBJ1-5 TRBV28 once . TGTGCCAGCAGGAGAGATCCCAATCAGCCCCAGCATTTT CASRRDPNQPQHF
TRBJ2-7 TRBV19 . TRBD2 TGTGCCACAAGGACTAGCGGTACCTACGAGCAGTACTTC CATRTSGTYEQYF
TRBJ2-3 TRBV11-2 . . TGTGCCAGCAGCTTAGAAACAGGTCCAGATACGCAGTATTTT CASSLETGPDTQYF
TRBJ1-1 TRBV28 once . TGTGCCAGCAGCCCTACAGGACTCGGGACTGAAGCTTTCTTT CASSPTGLGTEAFF
TRBJ1-5 TRBV27 once TRBD1 TGTGCCAGCAGTTTCGGACAGGGCGGAAATCAGCCCCAGCATTTT CASSFGQGGNQPQHF
TRBJ2-5 TRBV4-1 . . TGCGCCAGCAGCCAAGATTGGGAGACCCAGTACTTC CASSQDWETQYF
TRBJ2-7 TRBV7-9 . TRBD1 TGTGCCAGCAGCAAGGACAGGTACGAGCAGTACTTC CASSKDRYEQYF
TRBJ2-7 TRBV9 . . TGTGCCAGCAGCGCCGGGTCCCAGCCCTACGAGCAGTACTTC CASSAGSQPYEQYF
TRBJ2-5 TRBV14 . TRBD1 TGTGCCAGCAGCCCCGGGACAGGAGACGCGGTAGAGACCCAGTACTTC CASSPGTGDAVETQYF